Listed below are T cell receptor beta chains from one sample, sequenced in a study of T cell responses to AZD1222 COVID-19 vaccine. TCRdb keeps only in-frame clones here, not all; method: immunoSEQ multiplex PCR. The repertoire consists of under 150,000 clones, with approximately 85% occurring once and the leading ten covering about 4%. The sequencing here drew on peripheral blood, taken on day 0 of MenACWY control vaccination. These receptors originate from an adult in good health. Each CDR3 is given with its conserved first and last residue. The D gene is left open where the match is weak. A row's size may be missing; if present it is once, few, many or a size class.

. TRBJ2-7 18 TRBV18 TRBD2 TGTGCCAGCTCACCACCGCTAGCGGGGGGACCTAGCTCCTACGAGCAGTACTTC CASSPPLAGGPSSYEQYF
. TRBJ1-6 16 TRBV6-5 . TGTGCCAGCAGTTCCCTCCGGGACTCCTATAATTCACCCCTCCACTTT CASSSLRDSYNSPLHF
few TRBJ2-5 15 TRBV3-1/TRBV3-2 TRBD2 TGTGCCAGCAGCCGGGCTAGCGGGGGGGCGGAGACCCAGTACTTC CASSRASGGAETQYF
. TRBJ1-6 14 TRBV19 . TGTGCCAGTAGGATAAGCTCCTATAATTCACCCCTCCACTTT CASRISSYNSPLHF
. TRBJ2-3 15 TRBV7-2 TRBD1 TGTGCCAGCAGCTTGCAGGGGGCCGTAGCAGATACGCAGTATTTT CASSLQGAVADTQYF
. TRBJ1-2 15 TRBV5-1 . TGCGCCAGCAGCTGGACTTCCGACGCCATAGAGGGCTACACCTTC CASSWTSDAIEGYTF
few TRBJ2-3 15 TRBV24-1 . TGTGCCACCAGTGATTCTGGGGATGGGACAGATACGCAGTATTTT CATSDSGDGTDTQYF
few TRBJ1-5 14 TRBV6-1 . TGTGCCAGCAGACCCGGACGGAGCAATCAGCCCCAGCATTTT CASRPGRSNQPQHF
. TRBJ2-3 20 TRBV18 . TGTGCCAGCTCACCATCTGGGACAACGGGGGGCAGAGTTCGGTTCGATACGCAGTATTTT CASSPSGTTGGRVRFDTQYF
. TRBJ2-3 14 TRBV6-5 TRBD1 TGTGCCAGCAGGACCGACAGGGGCACAGATACGCAGTATTTT CASRTDRGTDTQYF
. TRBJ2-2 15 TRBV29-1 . TGCAGCGTTAGGGATGACAGTACGAACACCGGGGAGCTGTTTTTT CSVRDDSTNTGELFF
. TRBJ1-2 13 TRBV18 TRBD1 TGTGCCAGCTCACCAAGGACAGGGGATGGCTACACCTTC CASSPRTGDGYTF
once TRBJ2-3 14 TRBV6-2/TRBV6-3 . TGTGCCAGCAGTTACGTCGGAGAGCGAGATACGCAGTATTTT CASSYVGERDTQYF
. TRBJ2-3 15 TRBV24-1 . TGTGCCACCAGTGAGGGTCGGCAAAGGGCAGATACGCAGTATTTT CATSEGRQRADTQYF
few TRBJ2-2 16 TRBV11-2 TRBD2 TGTGCCAGCAGCTTGGAGCGGGGGGCGCCCGGCGGGGAGCTGTTTTTT CASSLERGAPGGELFF
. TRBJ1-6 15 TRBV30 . TGTGCCTGGAGTGTTGGGAGAGCCGGGCATTCACCCCTCCACTTT CAWSVGRAGHSPLHF
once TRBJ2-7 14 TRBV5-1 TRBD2 TGCGCCAGCAGCTCGCGGGGGGCCTCCTACGAGCAGTACTTC CASSSRGASYEQYF
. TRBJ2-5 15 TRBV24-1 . TGTGCCACCCAGGGGGGGCTGGGAATTCAAGAGACCCAGTACTTC CATQGGLGIQETQYF
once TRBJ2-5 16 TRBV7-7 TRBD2 TGTGCCAGCAGCCCCCAGGGGGGACTAGCAGTAGAGACCCAGTACTTC CASSPQGGLAVETQYF
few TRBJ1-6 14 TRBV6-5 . TGTGCCAGCAGTTACGAGGGTGGGGCTTCACCCCTCCACTTT CASSYEGGASPLHF
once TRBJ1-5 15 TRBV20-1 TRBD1 TGCAGTGCTAGTAGCGGGACAGGGGGCAATCAGCCCCAGCATTTT CSASSGTGGNQPQHF
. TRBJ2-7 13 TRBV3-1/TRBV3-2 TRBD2 TGTGCCAGCAGCCAACATCCCGGGGGGGAGCAGTACTTC CASSQHPGGEQYF
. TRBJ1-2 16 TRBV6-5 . TGTGCCAGCAGTTACTTTGCTCCGACAGCTAACTATGGCTACACCTTC CASSYFAPTANYGYTF
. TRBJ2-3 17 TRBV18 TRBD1 TGTGCCAGCTCACGCAGCGCCGGGACAGGGAGCACAGATACGCAGTATTTT CASSRSAGTGSTDTQYF
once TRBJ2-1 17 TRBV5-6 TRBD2 TGTGCCAGCCGGTGGACTAGCGGGGGGCCTGGACCCAATGAGCAGTTCTTC CASRWTSGGPGPNEQFF
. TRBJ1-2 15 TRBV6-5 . TGTGCCAGCAGTTACTCAGGCCAGGGCCTCTATGGCTACACCTTC CASSYSGQGLYGYTF
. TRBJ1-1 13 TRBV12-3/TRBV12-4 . TGTGCCAGCAGTTGGGGGAGGAACACTGAAGCTTTCTTT CASSWGRNTEAFF
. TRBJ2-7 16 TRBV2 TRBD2 TGTGCCAGCAGCCAGGAAGCGGGGGGGCTTGGGTACGAGCAGTACTTC CASSQEAGGLGYEQYF
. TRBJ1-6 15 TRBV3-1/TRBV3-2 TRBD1 TGTGCCAGCAGTAAGACAGGGGTGGATAATTCACCCCTCCACTTT CASSKTGVDNSPLHF
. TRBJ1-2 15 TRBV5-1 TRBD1 TGCGCCAGCAGCTTGGCAGGGGGCGCGGGCTATGGCTACACCTTC CASSLAGGAGYGYTF
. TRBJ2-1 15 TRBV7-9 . TGTGCCAGCAGCTTAGTAGGGGCGAGATACAATGAGCAGTTCTTC CASSLVGARYNEQFF
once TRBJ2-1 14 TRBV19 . TGTGCCAGTAGTAGGCGGAACTCCTACAATGAGCAGTTCTTC CASSRRNSYNEQFF
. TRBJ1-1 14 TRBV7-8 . TGTGCCAGCAGCTTTAGACAGAAGAACACTGAAGCTTTCTTT CASSFRQKNTEAFF
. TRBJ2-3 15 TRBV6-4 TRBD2 TGTGCCAGCAGTGACTCGCGGGGGGGCACAGATACGCAGTATTTT CASSDSRGGTDTQYF
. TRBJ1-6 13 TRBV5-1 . TGCGCCAGCAGCCTCTCCCGGGAGTCACCCCTCCACTTT CASSLSRESPLHF
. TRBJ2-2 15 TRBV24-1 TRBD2 TGTGCCACCAGTGGCCCCAGCGGGGGTACCGGGGAGCTGTTTTTT CATSGPSGGTGELFF
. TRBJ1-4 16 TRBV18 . TGTGCCAGCTCAATCAATGGACAGTCAACTAATGAAAAACTGTTTTTT CASSINGQSTNEKLFF
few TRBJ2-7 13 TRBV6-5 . TGTGCCAGCAGCCACCGGGACGGATACGAGCAGTACTTC CASSHRDGYEQYF
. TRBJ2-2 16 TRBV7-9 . TGTGCCAGCAGCTTATTGGGGGCGTCGGTCACCGGGGAGCTGTTTTTT CASSLLGASVTGELFF
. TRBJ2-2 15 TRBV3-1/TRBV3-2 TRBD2 TGTGCCAGCCAGAGCGGGGCCACGAACACCGGGGAGCTGTTTTTT CASQSGATNTGELFF
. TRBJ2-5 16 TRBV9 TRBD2 TGTGCCAGCAGCGGGGGGACTAGCGGGAGACAAGAGACCCAGTACTTC CASSGGTSGRQETQYF
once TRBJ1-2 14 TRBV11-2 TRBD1 TGTGCCAGCAGCTTAGGACAGGGGCGGTATGGCTACACCTTC CASSLGQGRYGYTF
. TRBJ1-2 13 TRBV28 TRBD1 TGTGCCAGCAGGGGGACAGCTAACTATGGCTACACCTTC CASRGTANYGYTF
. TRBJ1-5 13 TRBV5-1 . TGCGCCAGCAGCTTGGAAGGAGGCCAGCCCCAGCATTTT CASSLEGGQPQHF
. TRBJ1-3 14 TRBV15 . TGTGCCACCAGCGGAGGGACATTTGGAAACACCATATATTTT CATSGGTFGNTIYF
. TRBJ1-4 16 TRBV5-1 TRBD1 TGCGCCAGCAGCTTTGGAGGACAGGGGAACAATGAAAAACTGTTTTTT CASSFGGQGNNEKLFF
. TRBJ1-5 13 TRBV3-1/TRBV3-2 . TGTGCCAGCAGCCCGACAGGCAATCAGCCCCAGCATTTT CASSPTGNQPQHF